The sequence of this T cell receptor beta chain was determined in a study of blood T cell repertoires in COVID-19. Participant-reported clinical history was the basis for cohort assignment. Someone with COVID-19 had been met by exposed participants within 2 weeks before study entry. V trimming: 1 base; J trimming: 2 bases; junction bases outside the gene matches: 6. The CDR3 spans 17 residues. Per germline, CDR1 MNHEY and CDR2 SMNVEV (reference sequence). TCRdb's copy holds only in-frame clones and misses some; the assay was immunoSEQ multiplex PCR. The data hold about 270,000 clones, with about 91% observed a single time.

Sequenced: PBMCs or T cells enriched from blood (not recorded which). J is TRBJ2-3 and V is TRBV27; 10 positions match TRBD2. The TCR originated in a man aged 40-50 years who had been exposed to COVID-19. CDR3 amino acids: CASSLLGLAEFTDTQYF. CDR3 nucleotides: TGTGCCAGCAGTTTATTAGGACTAGCGGAATTCACAGATACGCAGTATTTT.